Listed below are T cell receptor beta chains from one sample, sequenced in a study of T cell responses to AZD1222 COVID-19 vaccine. TCRdb's copy holds only in-frame clones and misses some; the assay was immunoSEQ multiplex PCR. Of some 130,000 clones listed, about nine tenths are singletons. Here the sequenced sample was peripheral blood, taken on day 0 of AZD1222 vaccination. These receptors originate from an adult in good health. Each CDR3 is given with its conserved first and last residue. D genes are given only for firm matches.

CDR3aa | len | d_gene | v_gene
CASSPGTGSRVYGYTF | 16 | TRBD1 | TRBV5-1
CASSLLGLAGANTGELFF | 18 | TRBD2 | TRBV7-3
CASSLQGVANSPLHF | 15 | - | TRBV5-1
CASSLDRDRGSDEQFF | 16 | TRBD1 | TRBV11-2
CASSIVGGVVAGELFF | 16 | TRBD2 | TRBV19
CASSYDLGVGYTF | 13 | - | TRBV11-1
CASSLGGQGSGYTF | 14 | TRBD1 | TRBV7-6
CASSAGDRGNEKLFF | 15 | TRBD1 | TRBV3-1/TRBV3-2
CASSIVGNYGYTF | 13 | - | TRBV19
CASTNYPKGLHF | 12 | - | TRBV6-5
CASSLGLLQETQYF | 14 | - | TRBV5-4
CASSQYDREAFF | 12 | - | TRBV3-1/TRBV3-2
CASSPGRTDTQYF | 13 | - | TRBV3-1/TRBV3-2
CASSLVGGSARQPQHF | 16 | - | TRBV7-2
CASSIVGTGGNQPQHF | 16 | TRBD1 | TRBV19
CASSLPGDRFGKLFF | 15 | TRBD1 | TRBV18
CASSRLYATNEKLFF | 15 | - | TRBV7-2
CASSLRMNTEAFF | 13 | - | TRBV7-3
CASSPPSAPNQPQHF | 15 | - | TRBV18
CAISGGTGNSPLHF | 14 | - | TRBV10-3
CAWSRDSLVYGYTF | 14 | TRBD1 | TRBV30
CASSTDHRSNYGYTF | 15 | - | TRBV7-9
CASSLPGVSGNTIYF | 15 | - | TRBV5-6
CASGRDGSYEQYF | 13 | - | TRBV19
CASSLGQGSDTIYF | 14 | TRBD1 | TRBV11-3
CASSSSPGLAGGQADTQYF | 19 | TRBD2 | TRBV5-4
CASSFEGPNTEAFF | 14 | - | TRBV7-9
CASSTGTGGGYTF | 13 | TRBD1 | TRBV10-2
CASSFYWSANTGELFF | 16 | - | TRBV5-1
CASSTTSGGEDTQYF | 15 | TRBD2 | TRBV6-5
CASSQTGTSLVLEQFF | 16 | TRBD2 | TRBV4-1
CASRDRGYGYTF | 12 | - | TRBV27
CASSLQGGGSYNSPLHF | 17 | - | TRBV7-2
CASSLIWTGDTEAFF | 15 | TRBD1 | TRBV7-3
CASSQSEQGPGIAPLEQYF | 19 | - | TRBV23-1